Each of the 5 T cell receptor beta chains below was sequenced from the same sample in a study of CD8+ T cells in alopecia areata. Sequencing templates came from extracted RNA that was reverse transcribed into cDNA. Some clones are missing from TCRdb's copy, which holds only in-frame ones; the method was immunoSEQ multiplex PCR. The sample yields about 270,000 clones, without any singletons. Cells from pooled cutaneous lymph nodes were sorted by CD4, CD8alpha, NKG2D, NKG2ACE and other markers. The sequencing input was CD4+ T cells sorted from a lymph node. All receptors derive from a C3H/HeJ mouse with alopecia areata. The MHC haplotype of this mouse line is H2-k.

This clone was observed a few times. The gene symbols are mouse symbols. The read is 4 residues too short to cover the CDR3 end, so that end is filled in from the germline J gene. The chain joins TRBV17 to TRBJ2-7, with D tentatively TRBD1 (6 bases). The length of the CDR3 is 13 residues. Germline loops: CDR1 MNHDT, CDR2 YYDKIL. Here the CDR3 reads CASSRRDKYEQYF. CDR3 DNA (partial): TGTGCTAGCAGTAGACGGGACAAATAT.

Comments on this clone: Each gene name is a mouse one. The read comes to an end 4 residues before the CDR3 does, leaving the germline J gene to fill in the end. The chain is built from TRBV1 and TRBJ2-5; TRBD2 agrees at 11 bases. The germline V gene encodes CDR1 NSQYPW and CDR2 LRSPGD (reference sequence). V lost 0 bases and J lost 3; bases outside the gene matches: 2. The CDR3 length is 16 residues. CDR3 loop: CTCSADDWGGQDTQYF. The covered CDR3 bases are TGCACCTGCAGTGCAGATGACTGGGGGGGACAAGAC.

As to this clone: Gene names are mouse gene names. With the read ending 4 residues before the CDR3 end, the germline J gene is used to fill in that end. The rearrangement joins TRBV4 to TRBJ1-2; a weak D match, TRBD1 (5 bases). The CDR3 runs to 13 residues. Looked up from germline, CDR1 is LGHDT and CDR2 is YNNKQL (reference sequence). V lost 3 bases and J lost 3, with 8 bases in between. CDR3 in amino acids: CASSYGGDSDYTF. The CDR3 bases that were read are TGTGCCAGCAGCTATGGAGGGGACTCC.

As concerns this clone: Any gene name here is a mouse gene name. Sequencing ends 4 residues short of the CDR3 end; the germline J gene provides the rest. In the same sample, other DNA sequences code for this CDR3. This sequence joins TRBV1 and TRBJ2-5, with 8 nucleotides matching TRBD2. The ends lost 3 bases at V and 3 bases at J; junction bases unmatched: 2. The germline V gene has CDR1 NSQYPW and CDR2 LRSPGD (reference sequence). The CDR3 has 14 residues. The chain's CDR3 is CTCSALGGQDTQYF. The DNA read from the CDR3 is TGCACCTGCAGTGCTCTGGGGGGACAAGAC. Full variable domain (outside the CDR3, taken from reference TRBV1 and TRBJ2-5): VTLLEQNPRWRLVPRGQAVNLRCILKNSQYPWMSWYQQDLQKQLQWLFTLRSPGDKEVKSLPGADYLATRVTDTELRLQVANMSQGRTLYCTCSALGGQDTQYFGPGTRLLVL.

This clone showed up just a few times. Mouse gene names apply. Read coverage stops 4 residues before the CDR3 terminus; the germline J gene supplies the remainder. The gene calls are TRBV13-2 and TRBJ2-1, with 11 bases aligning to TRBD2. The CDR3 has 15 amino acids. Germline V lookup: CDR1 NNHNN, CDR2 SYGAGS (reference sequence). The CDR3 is CASGDRTGGTSEQFF. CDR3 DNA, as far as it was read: TGTGCCAGCGGTGATCGGACTGGGGGGACTTCT.